Below are 12 T cell receptor beta chains sequenced from a single sample in a study of neurological immune-mediated disorders. In TCRdb, the 5' RACE reads were re-called with MiXCR into one record per CDR3 protein. Here the sample spans around 52,000 distinct CDR3 sequences, more than 5% being singletons. Material for sequencing was CD4+ T cells from blood. The receptors were sampled from a woman younger than 30 with multiple sclerosis.

In this sample, this clonotype turned up many times. The V and J genes are TRBV15 and TRBJ2-4, with 7 bases that match TRBD1. CDR1 LNHNV and CDR2 YYDKDF come from the germline V gene (reference sequence). There are 17 residues in the CDR3. V was pared by 3 bases and J by 0 bases, with 8 bases of the junction left unmatched. The CDR3 is CATSRIRDSGAKNIQYF. The CDR3 coding sequence is TGTGCCACCAGCAGGATCCGGGACAGTGGAGCCAAAAACATTCAGTACTTC. Supplemented by reference TRBV15 and TRBJ2-4, the full variable domain reads DAMVIQNPRYQVTQFGKPVTLSCSQTLNHNVMYWYQQKSSQAPKLLFHYYDKDFNNEADTPDNFQSRRPNTSFCFLDIRSPGLGDTAMYLCATSRIRDSGAKNIQYFGAGTRLSVL.

This clonotype has at least ten counts. The chain combines TRBV6-5 with TRBJ1-3; D is unresolved. V was cut by 6 bases and J by 1 base, with 7 bases left in between. CDR3 length: 13 amino acids. The germline V gene has CDR1 MNHEY and CDR2 SVGAGI. CDR3 DNA: TGTGCCAGCAGACCGGGGTCTGGAAACACCATATATTTT. Translation: CASRPGSGNTIYF.

The chain links TRBV5-4 to TRBJ2-2; 9 nucleotides line up with TRBD1. The CDR3 has 15 residues. The junction had 0 bases not matched to a gene; V was cut back by 0 bases and J by 3 bases. CDR1 and CDR2 (germline): SGHNT, YYREEE (reference sequence). CDR3 nucleotide sequence: TGTGCCAGCAGCTTGGGGACAGGGGACACCGGGGAGCTGTTTTTT. Amino acids: CASSLGTGDTGELFF. Looking up the rest from reference TRBV5-4 and TRBJ2-2 gives the full variable domain: ETGVTQSPTHLIKTRGQQVTLRCSSQSGHNTVSWYQQALGQGPQFIFQYYREEENGRGNFPPRFSGLQFPNYSSELNVNALELDDSALYLCASSLGTGDTGELFFGEGSRLTVL.

This clonotype was found many times. In nucleotides, the CDR3 is TGCGCCAGCAGCGCGGGACTAGCGGGAGTTTTCACAGATACGCAGTATTTT. It encodes CASSAGLAGVFTDTQYF. The chain links TRBV5-1 to TRBJ2-3, with TRBD2 matching over 14 bases. Germline CDR1 reads SGHRS; CDR2 reads YFSETQ. With V trimmed by 4 bases and J by 2 bases, 6 bases remained unmatched. The CDR3 loop spans 17 amino acids.

This clonotype was observed at least ten times. This chain uses TRBV7-3 with TRBJ1-1, with D maybe TRBD1 (6 bases). Germline V CDR1 and CDR2: SGHTA, FQGTGA. This CDR3 is built from 14 residues. V was trimmed by 5 bases and J by 0 bases, leaving 10 bases between them. This CDR3 is CASSQQGLNTEAFF. CDR3 in DNA: TGTGCCAGCAGCCAACAGGGATTGAACACTGAAGCTTTCTTT.

A few counts support this clonotype. The chain employs TRBV19 and TRBJ1-3, with D maybe TRBD1 (6 bases). The germline V gene has CDR1 LNHDA and CDR2 SQIVND (reference sequence). CDR3 length equals 16 residues. Trimming shortened V by 4 bases and J by 2 bases, and 15 bases separated the two germline ends. The CDR3 spells CASSTPRGRTGNTIYF. The CDR3 nucleotides are TGTGCCAGTAGTACGCCCCGGGGGCGGACTGGAAACACCATATATTTT.

This clonotype was seen many times. V is TRBV20-1 and J is TRBJ1-2; D remains unclear. This CDR3 region has 14 residues. Per the germline V gene, CDR1 is DFQATT and CDR2 is SNEGSKA (reference sequence). CDR3 amino acids: CSVWRRSPNYGYTF. CDR3 bases: TGCAGCGTTTGGAGGAGGTCTCCTAACTATGGCTACACCTTC.

Many counts were recorded for this clonotype. The chain uses TRBV6-6 and TRBJ2-7, with D possibly being TRBD1 or TRBD2 (5 bases each). Per the germline V gene, CDR1 is MNHNY and CDR2 is SVGAGI (reference sequence). Trimming stripped 2 bases from V and 4 bases from J, with 9 bases between. The CDR3 covers 13 residues. Here the CDR3 DNA reads TGTGCCAGCAGTTACACTGGGGGATACGAGCAGTACGTC. It specifies CASSYTGGYEQYV.

This clonotype was counted at least ten times. The CDR3 spells CASSLGAANTEAFF. The CDR3 coding sequence is TGTGCCAGCAGCCTCGGGGCCGCGAACACTGAAGCTTTCTTT. The chain couples TRBV9 to TRBJ1-1; tentatively, D is TRBD1 (5 bases). Germline V CDR1 and CDR2: SGDLS, YYNGEE. V was cut by 4 bases and J by 1 base, with 11 bases left in between. This CDR3 has 14 amino acids. Drawing the rest from reference TRBV9 and TRBJ1-1, the complete variable domain is DSGVTQTPKHLITATGQRVTLRCSPRSGDLSVYWYQQSLDQGLQFLIQYYNGEERAKGNILERFSAQQFPDLHSELNLSSLELGDSALYFCASSLGAANTEAFFGQGTRLTVV.

This clonotype was counted many times. The chain employs TRBV15 and TRBJ2-2; 11 nucleotides align to TRBD2. Germline CDR1 is LNHNV and CDR2 is YYDKDF (reference sequence). V gave up 1 base and J gave up 6 bases; unmatched junction bases: 4. CDR3 length: 16 residues. The CDR3 DNA reads as TGTGCCACCAGCAGAGCGGGACTAGCGGTATCCGGGGAGCTGTTTTTT. Translation gives CATSRAGLAVSGELFF.

There are a few counts of this clonotype. This sequence joins TRBV7-6 and TRBJ1-2; perhaps TRBD1 as D (5 bases). In germline, CDR1 is SGHVS, CDR2 FNYEAQ. CDR3 length equals 14 residues. Trimming stripped 5 bases from V and 4 bases from J, with 14 bases between. The CDR3 reads CASSKAGVGYGYTF. CDR3 DNA: TGTGCCAGCAGCAAAGCGGGGGTAGGCTATGGCTACACCTTC.

There are a few counts of this clonotype. This may come from a read error, since a much larger clone is one base off. V and J are TRBV9 and TRBJ1-4; 7 bases are shared with TRBD1. This CDR3 contains 15 residues. The V gene end was trimmed by 6 bases and the J gene end by 8 bases; junction bases not matched to a gene: 13. Germline CDR1 SGDLS, CDR2 YYNGEE. The CDR3 DNA sequence: TGTGCCAGCAACCCCCTTCAGGGGGGTGGCGAAAAACTGTTTTTT. Protein sequence: CASNPLQGGGEKLFF.